This T cell receptor (beta chain) appears in the sequencing data of a study of blood T cell repertoires in COVID-19. Turning to the study itself: Some COVID-19 samples were acute and others convalescent; all came from the United States, Italy and Spain. The cDNA or gDNA used as material had been derived from T cells, B-cell-depleted T cells, or PBMCs.

Original analysis: Reference gene primer amplification gave estimated nucleated cell counts. Sequencing was performed with immunoSEQ multiplex PCR; in TCRdb, only in-frame clones are kept and a portion is missing. V and J calls and clone size follow that table, whereas D and trimming were derived from the DNA. This table holds 180,000 or so clones, 80% to 90% found once. V lost 4 bases to trimming and J lost 8 bases, with 17 bases between them. Germline CDR1 and CDR2: LGHDT and YNNKEL (reference sequence). The CDR3 consists of 15 residues. The source material was peripheral blood. This sequence joins TRBV3-1 (or the pseudogene TRBV3-2) and TRBJ1-4; D is ambiguous. This TCR was sampled from a human donor with active or convalescent COVID-19. The donor label of this sample is uncertain. CDR3 coding DNA: TGTGCCAGCAGCCTCAAAAGTCAGTTACAGGAAAAACTGTTTTTT. Its translation is CASSLKSQLQEKLFF.